Below, 10 T cell receptor beta chains from the same sample are listed, as sequenced in a study of T-cell memory formation after mild COVID-19. TCRdb fed the 5' RACE reads into MiXCR, producing one record per CDR3 protein. The table has more than 300,000 distinct CDR3 sequences, around a fifth seen once. Sequenced input: PBMCs or a T cell subset sorted from them (not recorded which). The receptors derive from a young man who had mild COVID-19 (a few samples of this study predate the infection). Cell type and time point are not known.

In this sample, this clonotype turned up a few times. CDR3 sequence (DNA): TGTGCCAGCAGCTTAGCCGGGGGGTTGGCAGATACGCAGTATTTT. It codes for CASSLAGGLADTQYF. The chain is built from TRBV7-8 and TRBJ2-3; TRBD2 aligns across 7 bases. The CDR3 totals 15 residues. V shed 0 bases, J shed 4 bases, and the junction held 4 bases outside the gene matches. In germline, CDR1 is SGHVS, CDR2 FQNEAQ.

This clonotype was seen only a few times. The chain joins TRBV9 to TRBJ1-2, with D unclear. Germline CDR1 and CDR2: SGDLS and YYNGEE. Between the trimmed V and J ends, which lost 4 bases and 5 bases, there was a span of 12 bases. The CDR3 is 13 residues long. In nucleotides, the CDR3 is TGTGCCAGCAGCTCCTCCGACTTGTATGGCTACACCTTC. Its translation: CASSSSDLYGYTF.

This chain uses TRBV7-9 with TRBJ2-7; D unclear. The V gene lost 1 base and the J gene lost 1 base, with 11 bases spanning the gap. Per germline, CDR1 SEHNR and CDR2 FQNEAQ (reference sequence). The CDR3 is 15 amino acids. The CDR3 reads CASSLGSPSSYEQYV. The CDR3 region has the DNA TGTGCCAGCAGCTTAGGCAGTCCGTCTTCCTACGAGCAGTACGTC.

The chain is built from TRBV29-1 and TRBJ2-2, with D perhaps assigned TRBD1 or TRBD2 (5 bases each). Per germline, CDR1 SQVTM and CDR2 ANQGSEA. The germline V and J ends were trimmed by 2 bases and 1 base, with 11 bases remaining between them. The CDR3 consists of 15 residues. The CDR3 loop is CSVERGDGNTGELFF. The DNA of the CDR3 is TGCAGCGTTGAAAGAGGGGACGGGAACACCGGGGAGCTGTTTTTT.

This chain uses TRBV7-2 with TRBJ1-4; D remains unclear. V lost 1 base, J lost 5 bases, and 11 bases lay in between. The CDR3 sequence is 15 residues long. Germline assignment: CDR1 SGHTA and CDR2 FQGNSA. This chain's CDR3 is CASSLVGSLNEKLFF. The CDR3 DNA is TGTGCCAGCAGCTTAGTTGGGTCCTTAAATGAAAAACTGTTTTTT.

This clonotype was seen at least ten times. The CDR3 DNA reads TGCGCCAGCAGCCCCTCTAGCGGGGGGGCCTGGGAGACCCAGTACTTC. Translation gives CASSPSSGGAWETQYF. The chain recombines TRBV4-3 with TRBJ2-5; 12 positions match TRBD2. CDR3 length: 16 amino acids. Trimming at V came to 4 bases and at J to 5 bases, leaving 8 bases not matched to a gene. Germline V CDR1 and CDR2: LGHNA, YSLEER.

The rearrangement links TRBV7-3 to TRBJ2-3, with 11 bases aligning to TRBD2. The V gene's germline CDR1 is SGHTA and CDR2 FQGTGA. V was clipped by 3 bases and J by 5 bases; unmatched bases: 10. The CDR3 has 17 residues. The CDR3, as DNA: TGTGCCAGCAGCTTCGTTAGCGGGGGGGCGAGTGGAGATACGCAGTATTTT. Translation gives CASSFVSGGASGDTQYF.

In its sample, this clonotype was seen a few times. This chain joins TRBV7-2 and TRBJ2-5, with TRBD2 matching over 7 bases. Germline CDR1 SGHTA, CDR2 FQGNSA. The CDR3 length is 15 residues. Trimming at V came to 5 bases and at J to 4 bases, leaving 10 bases not matched to a gene. In DNA, the CDR3 is TGTGCCAGCAGCAAGGCGGGGGATTTCTCAGAGACCCAGTACTTC. Translated, it gives CASSKAGDFSETQYF.

This clonotype appeared many times. This chain links TRBV29-1 with TRBJ1-3, with 11 bases lining up with TRBD1. CDR1 is SQVTM and CDR2 is ANQGSEA in the germline V gene. With 7 bases clipped from V and 4 bases from J, the junction kept 6 bases outside the gene matches. This CDR3 spans 14 amino acids. The CDR3 bases are TGCAGCGCCGGACAGGGGGCGTCGGGAAACACCATATATTTT. As protein: CSAGQGASGNTIYF.

This clonotype was observed a handful of times. V and J are TRBV12-3 or TRBV12-4 and TRBJ1-5; the D is unclear. Trimming stripped 4 bases from V and 0 bases from J, with 13 bases between. The CDR3 covers 16 residues. DNA for the CDR3: TGTGCCAGCAGTTCCCGGCCGGGAGGTAGCAATCAGCCCCAGCATTTT. Its protein product is CASSSRPGGSNQPQHF.